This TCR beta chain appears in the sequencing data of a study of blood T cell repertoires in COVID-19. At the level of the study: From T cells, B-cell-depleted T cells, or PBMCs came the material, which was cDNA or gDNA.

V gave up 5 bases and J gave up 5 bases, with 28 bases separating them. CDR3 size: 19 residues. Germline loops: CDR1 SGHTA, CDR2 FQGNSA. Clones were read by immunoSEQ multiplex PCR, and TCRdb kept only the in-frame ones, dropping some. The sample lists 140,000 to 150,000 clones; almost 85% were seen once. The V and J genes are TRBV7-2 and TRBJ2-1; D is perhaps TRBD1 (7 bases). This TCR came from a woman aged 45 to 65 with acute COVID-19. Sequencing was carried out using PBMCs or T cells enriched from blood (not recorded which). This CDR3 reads CASSAVALTGTSFNNEQFF. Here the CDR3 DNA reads TGTGCCAGCAGCGCAGTCGCCCTGACAGGGACTTCCTTCAACAATGAGCAGTTCTTC.